These T cell receptor beta chains were read from a single sample in a study of T cell responses to AZD1222 COVID-19 vaccine. TCRdb's copy holds only in-frame clones and misses some; the assay was immunoSEQ multiplex PCR. Of some 130,000 clones listed, about nine tenths are singletons. Here the sequenced sample was peripheral blood, taken 28 days after the second AZD1222 dose. All receptors derive from an adult who received the AZD1222 COVID-19 vaccine. Both conserved end residues are part of each CDR3. A D gene is named only where the DNA matches it firmly. Clone size is given for some rows only: seen once, a few or many times, or a class if the clone is expanded.

abundance: -; d_gene: -; v_gene: TRBV12-2; j_gene: TRBJ2-7; CDR3nt: TGTGCAAGTCGCTTAAGGAAGACAGGGGGCGGGTACGAGCAGTACTTC; CDR3aa: CASRLRKTGGGYEQYF
abundance: -; d_gene: TRBD1; v_gene: TRBV30; j_gene: TRBJ1-1; CDR3nt: TGTGCCTGCCTTTGGGGACAGGCGAACACTGAAGCTTTCTTT; CDR3aa: CACLWGQANTEAFF
abundance: -; d_gene: -; v_gene: TRBV15; j_gene: TRBJ2-1; CDR3nt: TGTGCCACCAGCAGAGACGTGGGTGGGCATAATGAGCAGTTCTTC; CDR3aa: CATSRDVGGHNEQFF
abundance: -; d_gene: -; v_gene: TRBV4-1; j_gene: TRBJ1-1; CDR3nt: TGCGCCAGCAGCCAAGGCAACAGGGATACGACTGAAGCTTTCTTT; CDR3aa: CASSQGNRDTTEAFF
abundance: few; d_gene: -; v_gene: TRBV6-5; j_gene: TRBJ1-3; CDR3nt: TGTGCCAGCAGTTACTCGACGGCGGGCTCTGGAAACACCATATATTTT; CDR3aa: CASSYSTAGSGNTIYF
abundance: -; d_gene: TRBD1; v_gene: TRBV6-5; j_gene: TRBJ1-5; CDR3nt: TGTGCCACCGGACAGGCCCCCCATAGCAATCAGCCCCAGCATTTT; CDR3aa: CATGQAPHSNQPQHF
abundance: -; d_gene: TRBD2; v_gene: TRBV5-6; j_gene: TRBJ2-3; CDR3nt: TGTGCCAGCAGCTCGAGGAGGGAGGGAGATACGCAGTATTTT; CDR3aa: CASSSRREGDTQYF
abundance: -; d_gene: -; v_gene: TRBV14; j_gene: TRBJ2-1; CDR3nt: TGTGCCAGCAGCCAAGCCCCCTACGACAATGAGCAGTTCTTC; CDR3aa: CASSQAPYDNEQFF
abundance: -; d_gene: -; v_gene: TRBV29-1; j_gene: TRBJ1-2; CDR3nt: TGCAGCGTTGAAACATGGGGGCCTTATGGCTACACCTTC; CDR3aa: CSVETWGPYGYTF
abundance: -; d_gene: TRBD1; v_gene: TRBV24-1; j_gene: TRBJ1-3; CDR3nt: TGTGCCACCAGTGACCGACAGGGTCTAACCATATATTTT; CDR3aa: CATSDRQGLTIYF
abundance: -; d_gene: -; v_gene: TRBV19; j_gene: TRBJ2-2; CDR3nt: TGTGCCAGTAATTATGGATCGAACACCGGGGAGCTGTTTTTT; CDR3aa: CASNYGSNTGELFF
abundance: -; d_gene: -; v_gene: TRBV7-9; j_gene: TRBJ2-1; CDR3nt: TGTGCCAGCAGCTCCCTAAAGAGCTCCTACAATGAGCAGTTCTTC; CDR3aa: CASSSLKSSYNEQFF
abundance: once; d_gene: -; v_gene: TRBV10-3; j_gene: TRBJ2-7; CDR3nt: TGTGCCATCAGTGAGACCTACGAGCAGTACTTC; CDR3aa: CAISETYEQYF